The present entry profiles one TCR beta chain with its context. The sample originates from a study of blood T cell repertoires in COVID-19. Participant age was about 18 to 89 years, and participants resided in about 25 US areas. Cohort 3 donors counted as recovered after two negative PCRs, clearance, or resolved symptoms. TCRdb's table, derived via immunoSEQ multiplex PCR, lists solely in-frame clones and lacks some. The sample includes roughly 250,000 clones, approximately 86% seen only once; the top ten take 1.5% to 2%. Source material: PBMCs or T cells enriched from blood (not recorded which). The receptor's source is a woman in her fifties or sixties who had recovered from COVID-19.

The chain's CDR3 is CASSQEGIGADYEQYF. CDR3 nucleotides: TGTGCCAGCAGCCAAGAAGGTATAGGGGCCGACTACGAGCAGTACTTC. V and J are TRBV3-1 (or the pseudogene TRBV3-2) and TRBJ2-7; D possibly corresponds to TRBD1 (5 bases). The germline CDR1 and CDR2 sequences are LGHDT and YNNKEL (reference sequence). V lost 0 bases, J lost 3 bases, and 15 bases lay in between. This CDR3 is built from 16 residues.